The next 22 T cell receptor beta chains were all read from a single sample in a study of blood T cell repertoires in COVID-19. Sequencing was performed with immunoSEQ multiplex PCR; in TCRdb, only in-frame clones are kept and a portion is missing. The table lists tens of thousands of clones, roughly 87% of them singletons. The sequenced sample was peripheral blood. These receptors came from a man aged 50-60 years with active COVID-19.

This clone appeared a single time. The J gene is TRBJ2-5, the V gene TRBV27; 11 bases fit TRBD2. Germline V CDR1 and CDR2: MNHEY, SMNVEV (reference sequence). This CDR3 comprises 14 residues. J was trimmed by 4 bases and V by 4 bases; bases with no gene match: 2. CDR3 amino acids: CASSSGLAGETQYF. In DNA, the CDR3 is TGTGCCAGCAGTTCCGGACTAGCGGGAGAGACCCAGTACTTC.

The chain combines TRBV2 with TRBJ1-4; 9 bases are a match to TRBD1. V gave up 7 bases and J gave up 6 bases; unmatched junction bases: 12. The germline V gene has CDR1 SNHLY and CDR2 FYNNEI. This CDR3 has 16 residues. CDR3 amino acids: CASTRTGVTSDEKLFF. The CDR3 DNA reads TGTGCCAGCACTAGGACAGGGGTCACGTCTGATGAAAAACTGTTTTTT.

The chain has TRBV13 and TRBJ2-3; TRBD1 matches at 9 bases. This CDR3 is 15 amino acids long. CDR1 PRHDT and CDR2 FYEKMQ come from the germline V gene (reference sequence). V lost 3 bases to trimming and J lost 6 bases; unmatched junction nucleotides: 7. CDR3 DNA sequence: TGTGCCAGCAGCTTCAGAACCGGACAGGGGGATACGCAGTATTTT. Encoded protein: CASSFRTGQGDTQYF.

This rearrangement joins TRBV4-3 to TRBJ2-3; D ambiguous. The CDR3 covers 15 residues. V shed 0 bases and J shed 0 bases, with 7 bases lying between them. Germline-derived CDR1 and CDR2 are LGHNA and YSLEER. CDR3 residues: CASSQDQDSTDTQYF. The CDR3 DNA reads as TGCGCCAGCAGCCAAGATCAGGATAGCACAGATACGCAGTATTTT.

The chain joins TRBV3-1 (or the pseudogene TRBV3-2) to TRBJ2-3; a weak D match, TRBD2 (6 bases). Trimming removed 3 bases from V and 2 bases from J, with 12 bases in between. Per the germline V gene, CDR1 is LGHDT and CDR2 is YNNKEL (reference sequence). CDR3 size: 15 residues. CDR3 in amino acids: CASSQRDPDTDTQYF. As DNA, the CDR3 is TGTGCCAGCAGCCAGCGGGACCCAGACACAGATACGCAGTATTTT.

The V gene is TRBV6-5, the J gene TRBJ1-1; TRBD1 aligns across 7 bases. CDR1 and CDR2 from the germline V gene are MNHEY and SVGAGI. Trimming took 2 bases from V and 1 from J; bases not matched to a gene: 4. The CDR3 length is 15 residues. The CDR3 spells CASSYLRGRNTEAFF. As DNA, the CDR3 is TGTGCCAGCAGTTACCTCAGGGGGAGGAACACTGAAGCTTTCTTT.

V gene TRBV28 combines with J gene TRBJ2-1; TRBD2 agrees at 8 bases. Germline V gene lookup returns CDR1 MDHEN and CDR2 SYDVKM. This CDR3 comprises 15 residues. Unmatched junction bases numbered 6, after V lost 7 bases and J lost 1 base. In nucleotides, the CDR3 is TGTGCCAGCACCTCAGCGGGAGCATCCTACAATGAGCAGTTCTTC. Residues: CASTSAGASYNEQFF.

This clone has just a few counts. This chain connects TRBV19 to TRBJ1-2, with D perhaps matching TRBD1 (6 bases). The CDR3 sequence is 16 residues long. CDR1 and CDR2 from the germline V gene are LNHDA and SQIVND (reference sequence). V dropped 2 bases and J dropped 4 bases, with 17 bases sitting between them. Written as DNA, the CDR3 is TGTGCCAGTAGTATAAGAGCAGGGGTAATCCCCTATGGCTACACCTTC. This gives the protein CASSIRAGVIPYGYTF.

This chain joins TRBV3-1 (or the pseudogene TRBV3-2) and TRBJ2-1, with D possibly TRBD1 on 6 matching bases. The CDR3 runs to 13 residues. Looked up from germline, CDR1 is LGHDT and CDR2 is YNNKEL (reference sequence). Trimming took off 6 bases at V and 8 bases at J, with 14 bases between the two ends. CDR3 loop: CASRPLDSDEQFF. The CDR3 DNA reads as TGTGCCAGCAGACCCTTGGACAGCGATGAGCAGTTCTTC.

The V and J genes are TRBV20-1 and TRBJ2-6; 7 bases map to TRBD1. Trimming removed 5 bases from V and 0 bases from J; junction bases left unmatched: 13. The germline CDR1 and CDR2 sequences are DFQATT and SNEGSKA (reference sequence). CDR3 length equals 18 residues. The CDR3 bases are TGCAGTGCTCGTGACAGGGTCAGGGGTAGCTCTGGGGCCAACGTCCTGACTTTC. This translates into CSARDRVRGSSGANVLTF.

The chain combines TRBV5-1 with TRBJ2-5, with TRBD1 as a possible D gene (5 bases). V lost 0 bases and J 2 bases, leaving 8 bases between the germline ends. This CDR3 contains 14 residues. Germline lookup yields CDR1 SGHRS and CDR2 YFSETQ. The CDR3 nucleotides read TGCGCCAGCAGCTTGGGTGGGGCACAAGAGACCCAGTACTTC. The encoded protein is CASSLGGAQETQYF.

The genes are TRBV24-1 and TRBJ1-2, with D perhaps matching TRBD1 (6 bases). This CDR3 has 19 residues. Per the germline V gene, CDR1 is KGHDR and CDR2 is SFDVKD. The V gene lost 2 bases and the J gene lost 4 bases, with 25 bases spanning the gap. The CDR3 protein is CATSDSSLPNRARGYGYTF. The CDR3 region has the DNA TGTGCCACCAGTGATTCCAGCCTGCCCAACAGGGCGCGAGGCTATGGCTACACCTTC.

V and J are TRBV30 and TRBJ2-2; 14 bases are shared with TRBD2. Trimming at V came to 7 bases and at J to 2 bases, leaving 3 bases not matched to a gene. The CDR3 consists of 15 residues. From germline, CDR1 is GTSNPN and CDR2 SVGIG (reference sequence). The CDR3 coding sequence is TGTGCCTCGGGACTAGCGGGAGTAAACACCGGGGAGCTGTTTTTT. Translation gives CASGLAGVNTGELFF.

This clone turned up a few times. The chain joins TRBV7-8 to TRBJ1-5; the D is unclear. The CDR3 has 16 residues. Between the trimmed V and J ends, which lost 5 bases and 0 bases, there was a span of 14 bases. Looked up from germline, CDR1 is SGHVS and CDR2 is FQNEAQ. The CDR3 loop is CASSPWTQPSNQPQHF. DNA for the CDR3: TGTGCCAGCAGCCCCTGGACTCAGCCTAGCAATCAGCCCCAGCATTTT.

The CDR3 DNA reads as TGCAGCGCGGGTCTTAGGACAGGGGGCGCCGAGCAGTACTTC. Amino acids: CSAGLRTGGAEQYF. The V and J genes are TRBV29-1 and TRBJ2-7; 11 bases are a match to TRBD1. This CDR3 spans 14 amino acids. The V segment lost 7 bases and the J segment 6 bases; nucleotides outside the gene matches: 11. Germline V gene sequence: CDR1 SQVTM, CDR2 ANQGSEA.

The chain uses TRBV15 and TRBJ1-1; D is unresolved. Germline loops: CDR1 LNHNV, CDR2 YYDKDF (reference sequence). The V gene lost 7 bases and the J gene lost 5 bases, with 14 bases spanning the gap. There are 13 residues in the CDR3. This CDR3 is CATIKSGRTEAFF. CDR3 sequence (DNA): TGTGCCACCATCAAGAGCGGCAGAACTGAAGCTTTCTTT.

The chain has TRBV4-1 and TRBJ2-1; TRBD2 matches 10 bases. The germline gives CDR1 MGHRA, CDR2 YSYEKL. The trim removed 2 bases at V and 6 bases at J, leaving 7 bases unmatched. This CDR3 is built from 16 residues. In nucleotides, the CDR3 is TGCGCCAGCAGCCAATCCGGGACTAGCGTCTCCAATGAGCAGTTCTTC. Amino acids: CASSQSGTSVSNEQFF.

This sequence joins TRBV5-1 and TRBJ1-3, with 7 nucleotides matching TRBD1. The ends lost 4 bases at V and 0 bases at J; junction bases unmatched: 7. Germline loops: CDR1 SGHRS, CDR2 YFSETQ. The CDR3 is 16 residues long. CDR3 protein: CASSERHRGSGNTIYF. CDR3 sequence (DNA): TGCGCCAGCAGCGAACGTCACAGGGGCTCTGGAAACACCATATATTTT.

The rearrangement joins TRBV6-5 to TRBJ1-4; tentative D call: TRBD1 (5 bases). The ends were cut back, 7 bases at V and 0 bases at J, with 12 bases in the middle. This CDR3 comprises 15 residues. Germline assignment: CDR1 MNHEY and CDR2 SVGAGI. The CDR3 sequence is CASTRVGATNEKLFF. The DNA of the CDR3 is TGTGCCAGCACCCGGGTAGGGGCAACTAATGAAAAACTGTTTTTT.

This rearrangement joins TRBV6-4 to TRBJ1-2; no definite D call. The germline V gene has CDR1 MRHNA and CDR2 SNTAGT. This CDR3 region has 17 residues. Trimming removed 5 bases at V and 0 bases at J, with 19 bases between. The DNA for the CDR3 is TGTGCCAGCAGTCGGGTAGTCGGCGGTTGGTCTAACTATGGCTACACCTTC. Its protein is CASSRVVGGWSNYGYTF.

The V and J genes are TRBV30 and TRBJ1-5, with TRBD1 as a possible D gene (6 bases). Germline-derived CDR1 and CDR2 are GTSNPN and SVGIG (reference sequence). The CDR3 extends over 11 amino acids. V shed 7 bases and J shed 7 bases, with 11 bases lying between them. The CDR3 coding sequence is TGTGCCTTCAGGGGTGGGCAGCCCCAGCATTTT. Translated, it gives CAFRGGQPQHF.

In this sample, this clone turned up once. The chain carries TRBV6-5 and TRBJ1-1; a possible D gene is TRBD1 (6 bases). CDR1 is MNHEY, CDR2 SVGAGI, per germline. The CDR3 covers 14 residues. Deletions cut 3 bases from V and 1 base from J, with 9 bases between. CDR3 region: CASSYLRGNTEAFF. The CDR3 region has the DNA TGTGCCAGCAGTTATCTCAGGGGGAACACTGAAGCTTTCTTT.